This T cell receptor beta chain was found in a study of cytomegalovirus exposure and HLA in healthy donors. This CDR3 region has 14 residues. Trimming at V came to 4 bases and at J to 6 bases, leaving 8 bases not matched to a gene. From germline, CDR1 is SGHDN and CDR2 FVKESK. PCR amplification relied on 60 Vbeta primers (plus 13 Jbeta primers). Measured with immunoSEQ multiplex PCR; TCRdb has only the in-frame clones, and not every one. The sample records about 99,000 clones, around 79% being singletons. V usage is TRBV14 and J usage is TRBJ1-2; 7 bases are shared with TRBD1. The sequenced material came from PBMCs. The source is a man aged 45-60 years in good health and CMV-seropositive. The CDR3 is CASSRGTELNGYTF. For the CDR3, the DNA is TGTGCCAGCAGCCGCGGGACAGAACTTAATGGCTACACCTTC.